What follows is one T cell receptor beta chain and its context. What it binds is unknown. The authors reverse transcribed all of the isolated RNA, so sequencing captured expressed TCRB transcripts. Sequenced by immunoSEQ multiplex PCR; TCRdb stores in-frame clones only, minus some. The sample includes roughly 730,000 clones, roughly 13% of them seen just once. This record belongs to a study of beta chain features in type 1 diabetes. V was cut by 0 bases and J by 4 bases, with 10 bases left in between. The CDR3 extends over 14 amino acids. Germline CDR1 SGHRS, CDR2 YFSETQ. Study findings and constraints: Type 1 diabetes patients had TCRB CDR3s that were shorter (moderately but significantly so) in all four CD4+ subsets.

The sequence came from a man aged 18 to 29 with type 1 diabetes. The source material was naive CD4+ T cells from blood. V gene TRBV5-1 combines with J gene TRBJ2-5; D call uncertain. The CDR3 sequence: CASSLGARGETQYF. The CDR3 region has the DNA TGCGCCAGCAGCTTGGGGGCGAGAGGAGAGACCCAGTACTTC.